This T cell receptor (beta chain) was obtained from a study of CD8 T cells in Susac syndrome. General observations from the study: Peak Susac CD8+ clonal expansion occurred in TEMRA cells and active patients.

Worth noting for this clonotype: The target antigen is unknown.

This CDR3 has 17 residues. Trimming pared 0 bases from V and 6 bases from J, leaving 16 bases between. Per the germline V gene, CDR1 is SGHRS and CDR2 is YFSETQ. CD8+ and CD4+ T cells circulating in blood were sequenced for TCR beta. RNA totalling roughly 0.45 to 1 ug underwent reverse transcription with random hexamers. TCRdb re-called the immunoSEQ multiplex PCR reads through MiXCR, storing one row per CDR3 protein. The sample has some 75,000 distinct CDR3 sequences, approximately 93% seen once. The chain employs TRBV5-1 and TRBJ1-6; D is undetermined. The sample taken for sequencing was CD8+ T cells from PBMCs. The TCR comes from a human donor with Susac syndrome. In nucleotides, the CDR3 is TGCGCCAGCAGCTTGGGACTCAGGACGGAGATTAATTCACCCCTCCACTTT. Translated, it gives CASSLGLRTEINSPLHF.